A selection of T cell receptor beta chains follows, all from one sample in a study of blood T cell repertoires in COVID-19. Generated by immunoSEQ multiplex PCR, the TCRdb table keeps only in-frame clones and is missing some. The sample consists of around 220,000 clones, roughly four fifths of them appearing once. The source material was peripheral blood. These receptors were obtained from a woman of 80 years or more with COVID-19, enrolled during active disease. Both conserved end residues are part of each CDR3. A D gene is named only where the DNA matches it firmly. Some rows mark clone size as missing; the rest say once, few, many or name a class of expanded clone.

.	.	TRBV27	TRBJ1-2	CASSPSGDYGYTF	TGTGCCAGCAGTCCATCAGGTGACTATGGCTACACCTTC
.	.	TRBV6-1	TRBJ1-5	CASSEARAGNGQPQHF	TGTGCCAGCAGTGAAGCAAGGGCGGGGAACGGTCAGCCCCAGCATTTT
once	.	TRBV29-1	TRBJ1-1	CSGAKQGMGTEAFF	TGCAGCGGCGCCAAACAGGGAATGGGCACTGAAGCTTTCTTT
.	.	TRBV2	TRBJ1-3	CASSEAWAPGLINTIYF	TGTGCCAGCAGTGAAGCGTGGGCCCCGGGACTTATAAACACCATATATTTT
few	.	TRBV24-1	TRBJ1-5	CATSQGNQPQHF	TGTGCCACCAGCCAGGGAAATCAGCCCCAGCATTTT
.	.	TRBV10-3	TRBJ1-5	CAISEWGQGNQPQHF	TGTGCCATCAGTGAGTGGGGGCAAGGCAATCAGCCCCAGCATTTT
.	.	TRBV28	TRBJ2-3	CASVKPGLLEGQYF	TGTGCCAGCGTCAAACCGGGACTCCTAGAAGGGCAGTATTTT
.	TRBD1	TRBV2	TRBJ1-2	CASSVVIPRGQPQSYTF	TGTGCCAGCAGTGTAGTGATTCCACGGGGACAGCCCCAGAGCTACACCTTC
.	TRBD1	TRBV9	TRBJ2-5	CASSVEGGQVETQYF	TGTGCCAGCAGCGTAGAGGGGGGACAGGTCGAGACCCAGTACTTC
many	.	TRBV15	TRBJ2-7	CATSRDQGGYEQYF	TGTGCCACCAGCAGAGATCAAGGAGGGTACGAGCAGTACTTC
.	.	TRBV20-1	TRBJ1-1	CSARDVPGAFF	TGCAGTGCTAGAGATGTCCCTGGCGCTTTCTTT
once	.	TRBV25-1	TRBJ1-5	CASRETGRNQPQHF	TGTGCCAGCAGGGAAACAGGGAGAAATCAGCCCCAGCATTTT
.	.	TRBV20-1	TRBJ2-1	CSASSSMSYNEQFF	TGCAGTGCTAGTAGTAGTATGTCCTACAATGAGCAGTTCTTC
.	TRBD2	TRBV5-1	TRBJ2-1	CASSWGAGGPLDEQFF	TGCGCCAGCAGCTGGGGGGCGGGAGGGCCCCTCGATGAGCAGTTCTTC
.	.	TRBV19	TRBJ2-1	CASSIAPGRSSYNEQFF	TGTGCCAGTAGTATAGCACCCGGCCGGAGCTCCTACAATGAGCAGTTCTTC
.	.	TRBV7-7	TRBJ2-1	CASSPSVSYNEQFF	TGTGCTAGCAGCCCGTCAGTATCCTACAATGAGCAGTTCTTC
.	.	TRBV13	TRBJ1-1	CASSQQGGSTEAFF	TGTGCCAGCAGCCAACAGGGCGGGAGCACTGAAGCTTTCTTT
.	TRBD1	TRBV19	TRBJ2-1	CASSTFVTGGGEQFF	TGTGCCAGTAGCACCTTCGTGACAGGGGGGGGTGAGCAGTTCTTC
.	.	TRBV5-1	TRBJ2-1	CASSFGQYNEQFF	TGCGCCAGCAGCTTCGGACAGTACAATGAGCAGTTCTTC
.	TRBD2	TRBV10-2	TRBJ2-1	CASSVSLAGSYNEQFF	TGCGCCAGCAGTGTAAGCCTAGCGGGCTCCTACAATGAGCAGTTCTTC
.	TRBD2	TRBV2	TRBJ2-1	CASSGIAGGRGEQFF	TGTGCCAGCAGTGGTATAGCGGGGGGGCGTGGTGAGCAGTTCTTC
few	TRBD2	TRBV7-6	TRBJ2-5	CASSPLAGVRETQYF	TGTGCCAGCAGCCCACTGGCGGGAGTACGAGAGACCCAGTACTTC
.	.	TRBV7-9	TRBJ1-2	CASSLDSFYGYTF	TGTGCCAGCAGCCTGGACTCTTTCTATGGCTACACCTTC
.	TRBD1	TRBV18	TRBJ2-3	CASSPPTGQGVARSTDTQYF	TGTGCCAGCTCACCACCGACGGGACAGGGGGTTGCCCGTAGCACAGATACGCAGTATTTT
.	TRBD1	TRBV5-4	TRBJ2-6	CASRWGQGAPGANVLTF	TGTGCCAGCAGATGGGGACAGGGGGCGCCCGGGGCCAACGTCCTGACTTTC
.	TRBD2	TRBV15	TRBJ2-3	CATSRRTSGGTQYF	TGTGCCACCAGCAGACGGACTAGCGGGGGTACGCAGTATTTT
.	TRBD1	TRBV5-4	TRBJ1-2	CASSPQGAKYGYTF	TGTGCCAGCAGCCCACAGGGGGCGAAGTATGGCTACACCTTC
.	.	TRBV2	TRBJ2-5	CASSTAEVGALETQYF	TGTGCCAGCAGTACCGCCGAGGTGGGGGCTCTAGAGACCCAGTACTTC
.	TRBD2	TRBV6-5	TRBJ2-7	CASSWGTSEQYF	TGTGCCAGCAGTTGGGGGACTAGCGAGCAGTACTTC
.	TRBD1	TRBV6-5	TRBJ1-2	CASSQDRGRSYGYTF	TGTGCCAGCAGTCAGGACAGGGGGCGCAGCTATGGCTACACCTTC
.	.	TRBV9	TRBJ2-2	CASSDRVNTGELFF	TGTGCCAGCAGCGACAGGGTTAACACCGGGGAGCTGTTTTTT
once	TRBD2	TRBV10-2	TRBJ2-3	CASWSGALSTDTQYF	TGCGCCAGCTGGAGCGGGGCCTTAAGCACAGATACGCAGTATTTT
.	TRBD2	TRBV7-2	TRBJ2-5	CASSLASSGNQETQYF	TGTGCCAGCAGCTTAGCCTCTAGCGGAAACCAAGAGACCCAGTACTTC
.	.	TRBV28	TRBJ1-5	CANRGREGQPQHF	TGTGCCAATCGGGGGAGAGAAGGTCAGCCCCAGCATTTT
.	.	TRBV9	TRBJ2-5	CASSPLGGRETQYF	TGTGCCAGCAGCCCCCTAGGGGGTAGGGAGACCCAGTACTTC